This T cell receptor beta chain originates from a study of response to subunit inactivated influenza vaccine. TCRdb processed the RT-PCR reads anew with MiXCR; each CDR3 protein has one entry. The data contain around 530,000 distinct CDR3 sequences, over 9.5% of them seen just once; the ten biggest clones take up roughly 10%. There are many counts of this clonotype. Germline V CDR1 and CDR2: MNHEY, SMNVEV (reference sequence). The junction had 12 bases not matched to a gene; V was cut back by 6 bases and J by 7 bases. The CDR3 length is 14 residues. The input for sequencing was PBMCs from blood, taken on the day of vaccination. The source of this sequence is a man over 45 who received an inactivated influenza vaccine. The gene calls are TRBV27 and TRBJ2-7; 7 bases fit TRBD2. DNA of the CDR3: TGTGCCAGCAGACCCGGGACTACCGAAGGGGAGCAGTACTTC. Translated, it gives CASRPGTTEGEQYF.